The next 25 T cell receptor beta chains were all read from a single sample in a study of CD8 T cells in Susac syndrome. RNA in amounts of about 0.5 to 1 ug was reverse transcribed with random hexamers. TCRdb re-called the immunoSEQ multiplex PCR reads through MiXCR, storing one row per CDR3 protein. The sample records approximately 110,000 distinct CDR3 sequences, more than 90% being singletons. Sequences were obtained from CD4+ T cells from PBMCs. The receptors originated from a human donor in good health.

The V gene is TRBV20-1, the J gene TRBJ2-1, with TRBD2 matching over 7 bases. This CDR3 has 12 residues. CDR1 and CDR2 from the germline V gene are DFQATT and SNEGSKA (reference sequence). With V trimmed by 5 bases and J by 6 bases, 4 bases remained unmatched. The DNA for the CDR3 is TGCAGTGCTCTCAGACTAGCCAATGAGCAGTTCTTC. It encodes CSALRLANEQFF.

The chain combines TRBV4-1 with TRBJ2-3, with D unclear. Trimming cost V 3 bases and J 2 bases, with 12 bases left between them. CDR1 and CDR2 from the germline V gene are MGHRA and YSYEKL. The CDR3 sequence is 15 residues long. The CDR3 loop is CASSHAGEVTDTQYF. The CDR3 coding sequence is TGCGCCAGCAGCCACGCCGGCGAGGTCACAGATACGCAGTATTTT.

J is TRBJ2-7 and V is TRBV20-1, with D tentatively TRBD2 (6 bases). Germline V lookup: CDR1 DFQATT, CDR2 SNEGSKA (reference sequence). With 1 base removed from V and 1 base from J, the gap between germline ends came to 14 bases. This CDR3 region has 15 residues. The DNA of the CDR3 is TGCAGTGCTAGAGGCCGCGCGGGACGATCCTACGAGCAGTACTTC. Protein: CSARGRAGRSYEQYF.

The chain combines TRBV6-2 or TRBV6-3 with TRBJ2-7; D unresolved. Trimming took off 2 bases at V and 5 bases at J, with 13 bases between the two ends. CDR3 length: 14 amino acids. CDR1 is MNHEY and CDR2 is SVGEGT in the germline V gene. The CDR3 loop reads CASSYPRAVNEQYF. CDR3 nucleotide sequence: TGTGCCAGCAGTTACCCTCGGGCGGTTAACGAGCAGTACTTC.

This chain uses TRBV7-9 with TRBJ2-4; the match to TRBD2 covers 8 bases. The CDR3 totals 18 residues. Losses at the gene ends were 1 base for V and 0 bases for J; bases not matched to a gene: 8. From germline, CDR1 is SEHNR and CDR2 FQNEAQ (reference sequence). The DNA of the CDR3 is TGTGCCAGCAGCTTAGTGAGCGGGAGCTCCTTAGCCAAAAACATTCAGTACTTC. Translated: CASSLVSGSSLAKNIQYF.

V usage is TRBV27 and J usage is TRBJ2-3; possibly TRBD2 for D (6 bases). The CDR3 runs 15 residues. CDR1 is MNHEY and CDR2 is SMNVEV in the germline V gene (reference sequence). The germline V and J ends were trimmed by 0 bases and 0 bases, with 7 bases remaining between them. This chain's CDR3 is CASSLSGTSTDTQYF. DNA of the CDR3: TGTGCCAGCAGTTTATCTGGGACTAGCACAGATACGCAGTATTTT.

The V call is TRBV7-9, the J call TRBJ1-4; the D gene is possibly TRBD1 (5 bases). Trimming shortened V by 5 bases and J by 1 base, and 14 bases separated the two germline ends. The CDR3 is 16 amino acids. Germline CDR1 and CDR2: SEHNR and FQNEAQ (reference sequence). The DNA of the CDR3 is TGTGCCAGCAGCACCCCTCCGGGGGGAACTAATGAAAAACTGTTTTTT. This sequence encodes CASSTPPGGTNEKLFF.

This clonotype has a single count. The chain recombines TRBV10-3 with TRBJ2-7, with 7 positions matching TRBD1. Unmatched junction bases numbered 14, after V lost 5 bases and J lost 7 bases. This CDR3 is built from 15 residues. The V gene's germline CDR1 is ENHRY and CDR2 SYGVKD. CDR3 region: CAISPNSGTAIEQYF. The CDR3 region has the DNA TGTGCCATCAGTCCAAATTCCGGGACAGCTATAGAGCAGTACTTC.

The gene calls are TRBV29-1 and TRBJ2-7; D not resolved. Germline CDR1 SQVTM, CDR2 ANQGSEA. CDR3 length equals 12 residues. V lost 7 bases, J lost 5 bases, and 15 bases lay in between. CDR3 loop: CSARDLNHEQYF. CDR3 coding DNA: TGCAGCGCCCGAGATCTTAACCACGAGCAGTACTTC.

The J gene is TRBJ1-2, the V gene TRBV18; tentative D call: TRBD1 (5 bases). CDR1 is KGHSH and CDR2 is LQKENI in the germline V gene. Trimming left V 3 bases short and J 4 bases short, with 9 bases between. This CDR3 comprises 13 residues. In DNA form, the CDR3 reads TGTGCCAGCTCACCGACAGATTCCTATGGCTACACCTTC. Its protein product is CASSPTDSYGYTF.

The genes are TRBV3-1 and TRBJ1-1; D uncertain. This CDR3 has 14 residues. The V end lost 1 base, the J end lost 4 bases, and 10 bases lay between the germline ends. Per germline, CDR1 LGHDT and CDR2 YNNKEL (reference sequence). The CDR3: CASSQAGPGTEAFF. The CDR3 nucleotides read TGTGCCAGCAGCCAAGCCGGCCCGGGCACTGAAGCTTTCTTT.

The chain combines TRBV6-2 or TRBV6-3 with TRBJ2-1; TRBD1 agrees at 9 bases. Trimming took 2 bases from V and 10 from J; bases not matched to a gene: 15. The CDR3 contains 17 residues. From germline, CDR1 is MNHEY and CDR2 SVGEGT. CDR3 sequence: CASSYLTGGVLQWEQFF. CDR3 DNA: TGTGCCAGCAGTTACCTGACAGGGGGAGTCCTACAATGGGAGCAGTTCTTC.

The chain is built from TRBV20-1 and TRBJ2-1, with 8 bases matching TRBD1. The CDR3 contains 14 residues. The germline V gene has CDR1 DFQATT and CDR2 SNEGSKA (reference sequence). V lost 3 bases and J lost 8; bases outside the gene matches: 9. This CDR3 is CSASWTGRRDEQFF. Here the CDR3 DNA reads TGCAGTGCTAGCTGGACAGGGAGGCGGGATGAGCAGTTCTTC.

This rearrangement joins TRBV19 to TRBJ1-2; 10 positions agree with TRBD1. Trimming at V came to 5 bases and at J to 6 bases, leaving 3 bases not matched to a gene. The CDR3 contains 13 residues. Germline CDR1 LNHDA, CDR2 SQIVND (reference sequence). In DNA, the CDR3 is TGTGCCAGTAGTTCCGGGACAGGGGATGGCTACACCTTC. It codes for CASSSGTGDGYTF.

V gene TRBV20-1 combines with J gene TRBJ2-1; 9 bases map to TRBD2. In germline, CDR1 is DFQATT, CDR2 SNEGSKA (reference sequence). This CDR3 is built from 19 residues. Unmatched junction bases numbered 18, after V lost 5 bases and J lost 1 base. The CDR3 sequence is CSAHSWRTSVLSSYNEQFF. The CDR3 coding sequence is TGCAGTGCTCACTCATGGAGGACTAGCGTCCTCTCTTCCTACAATGAGCAGTTCTTC.

The gene calls are TRBV20-1 and TRBJ1-3, with a possible D match to TRBD1 (5 bases). V lost 1 base and J 8 bases, leaving 15 bases between the germline ends. Germline V gives CDR1 DFQATT, CDR2 SNEGSKA (reference sequence). This CDR3 has 14 amino acids. The DNA of the CDR3 is TGCAGTGCTAGAGTCCCCGGGGCTGCAGACACCATATATTTT. Protein sequence: CSARVPGAADTIYF.

The chain has TRBV7-8 and TRBJ1-2; the D gene is possibly TRBD1 (5 bases). Germline CDR1 and CDR2: SGHVS and FQNEAQ. The CDR3 totals 14 residues. Between the trimmed V and J ends, which lost 0 bases and 8 bases, there was a span of 13 bases. The CDR3 is CASSLALEGLGYTF. For the CDR3, the DNA is TGTGCCAGCAGCTTAGCGCTAGAGGGGCTGGGCTACACCTTC.

The J gene is TRBJ2-1, the V gene TRBV9; weak D call: TRBD2 (6 bases). Germline V gives CDR1 SGDLS, CDR2 YYNGEE. V dropped 4 bases and J dropped 10 bases, with 15 bases sitting between them. The CDR3 is 13 residues long. CDR3 protein: CASSFTSSFEQFF. The CDR3 DNA is TGTGCCAGCAGCTTTACTAGCTCCTTCGAGCAGTTCTTC.

The rearrangement joins TRBV7-2 to TRBJ1-5; D not resolved. Trimming left V 1 base short and J 2 bases short, with 9 bases between. Germline V gene data show CDR1 as SGHTA and CDR2 as FQGNSA. The CDR3 has 15 amino acids. The CDR3 DNA reads as TGTGCCAGCAGCTTAGGTGGGAAAGGCAATCAGCCCCAGCATTTT. Translating gives CASSLGGKGNQPQHF.

V is TRBV6-2 or TRBV6-3 and J is TRBJ2-7; a possible D gene is TRBD2 (5 bases). This CDR3 region has 13 residues. The germline V gene has CDR1 MNHEY and CDR2 SVGEGT. Trimming pared 10 bases from V and 3 bases from J, leaving 16 bases between. CDR3 in DNA: TGTGCCAACAGAAGGACTCAAAACTACGAGCAGTACTTC. Its translation is CANRRTQNYEQYF.

The chain is built from TRBV12-3 or TRBV12-4 and TRBJ2-5; D might be TRBD1 or TRBD2, each matching 5 bases. The CDR3 runs 14 residues. V lost 3 bases, J lost 5 bases, and 13 bases lay in between. The CDR3 sequence: CASSFGAGVETQYF. The CDR3 DNA reads as TGTGCCAGCAGTTTCGGGGCAGGAGTGGAGACCCAGTACTTC.

This chain links TRBV7-6 with TRBJ2-2, with TRBD1 matching over 10 bases. V lost 1 base, J lost 4 bases, and 3 bases stayed unmatched. Germline assignment: CDR1 SGHVS and CDR2 FNYEAQ. This CDR3 spans 16 amino acids. CDR3 bases: TGTGCCAGCAGCTTAGAGGGACAGGGGATCACCGGGGAGCTGTTTTTT. Encoded protein: CASSLEGQGITGELFF.

V and J are TRBV12-3 or TRBV12-4 and TRBJ2-1; the match to TRBD2 covers 10 bases. V shed 5 bases and J 7 bases; nucleotides not matched to a gene: 5. This CDR3 has 14 amino acids. The CDR3 sequence: CASSPLAGANEQFF. In nucleotides, the CDR3 is TGTGCCAGCAGTCCCCTAGCGGGAGCGAATGAGCAGTTCTTC.

The CDR3 DNA reads TGTGCCAGTAGTCCCTCGCCGGGTAGCAATCAGCCCCAGCATTTT. As protein: CASSPSPGSNQPQHF. The rearrangement links TRBV19 to TRBJ1-5; D is undetermined. V was cut by 5 bases and J by 0 bases, with 11 bases left in between. CDR3 length: 15 residues. CDR1 and CDR2 from the germline V gene are LNHDA and SQIVND (reference sequence).

The chain couples TRBV5-1 to TRBJ2-6, with D unclear. This CDR3 has 20 amino acids. V was clipped by 1 base and J by 0 bases, with 20 bases between them. Germline values: CDR1 SGHRS, CDR2 YFSETQ. CDR3 sequence reads: CASSLWGTGISGSGANVLTF. The CDR3 DNA sequence: TGCGCCAGCAGCTTGTGGGGAACCGGTATATCCGGCTCTGGGGCCAACGTCCTGACTTTC.